This T cell receptor (beta chain) was obtained from a study of T cell responses to AZD1222 COVID-19 vaccine. Study-wide findings and caveats: Donor demographics were predominantly white British with a female majority; clonal diversity may be underestimated. Scientists sampled the repertoires only once the peak T cell response had passed. Of the AZD1222 recipients, only five to seven were seropositive at baseline.

For this clone: Its antigen is not known.

This CDR3 contains 13 residues. V lost 4 bases and J lost 0, with 8 bases in between. CDR1 is SGDLS, CDR2 YYNGEE, per germline. Produced via immunoSEQ multiplex PCR; TCRdb's table is partial and in-frame only. The table shows some 110,000 clones, with just over 85% occurring only once. Combined were second doses at about 4 or about 12 weeks. The sequencing used peripheral blood, collected 28 days after the second AZD1222 dose. The sequence was collected from an adult who received the AZD1222 COVID-19 vaccine. This rearrangement joins TRBV9 to TRBJ2-7; D is possibly TRBD1 (6 bases). The CDR3 reads CASSTDSSYEQYF. The CDR3 region has the DNA TGTGCCAGCAGCACGGACAGCTCCTACGAGCAGTACTTC.